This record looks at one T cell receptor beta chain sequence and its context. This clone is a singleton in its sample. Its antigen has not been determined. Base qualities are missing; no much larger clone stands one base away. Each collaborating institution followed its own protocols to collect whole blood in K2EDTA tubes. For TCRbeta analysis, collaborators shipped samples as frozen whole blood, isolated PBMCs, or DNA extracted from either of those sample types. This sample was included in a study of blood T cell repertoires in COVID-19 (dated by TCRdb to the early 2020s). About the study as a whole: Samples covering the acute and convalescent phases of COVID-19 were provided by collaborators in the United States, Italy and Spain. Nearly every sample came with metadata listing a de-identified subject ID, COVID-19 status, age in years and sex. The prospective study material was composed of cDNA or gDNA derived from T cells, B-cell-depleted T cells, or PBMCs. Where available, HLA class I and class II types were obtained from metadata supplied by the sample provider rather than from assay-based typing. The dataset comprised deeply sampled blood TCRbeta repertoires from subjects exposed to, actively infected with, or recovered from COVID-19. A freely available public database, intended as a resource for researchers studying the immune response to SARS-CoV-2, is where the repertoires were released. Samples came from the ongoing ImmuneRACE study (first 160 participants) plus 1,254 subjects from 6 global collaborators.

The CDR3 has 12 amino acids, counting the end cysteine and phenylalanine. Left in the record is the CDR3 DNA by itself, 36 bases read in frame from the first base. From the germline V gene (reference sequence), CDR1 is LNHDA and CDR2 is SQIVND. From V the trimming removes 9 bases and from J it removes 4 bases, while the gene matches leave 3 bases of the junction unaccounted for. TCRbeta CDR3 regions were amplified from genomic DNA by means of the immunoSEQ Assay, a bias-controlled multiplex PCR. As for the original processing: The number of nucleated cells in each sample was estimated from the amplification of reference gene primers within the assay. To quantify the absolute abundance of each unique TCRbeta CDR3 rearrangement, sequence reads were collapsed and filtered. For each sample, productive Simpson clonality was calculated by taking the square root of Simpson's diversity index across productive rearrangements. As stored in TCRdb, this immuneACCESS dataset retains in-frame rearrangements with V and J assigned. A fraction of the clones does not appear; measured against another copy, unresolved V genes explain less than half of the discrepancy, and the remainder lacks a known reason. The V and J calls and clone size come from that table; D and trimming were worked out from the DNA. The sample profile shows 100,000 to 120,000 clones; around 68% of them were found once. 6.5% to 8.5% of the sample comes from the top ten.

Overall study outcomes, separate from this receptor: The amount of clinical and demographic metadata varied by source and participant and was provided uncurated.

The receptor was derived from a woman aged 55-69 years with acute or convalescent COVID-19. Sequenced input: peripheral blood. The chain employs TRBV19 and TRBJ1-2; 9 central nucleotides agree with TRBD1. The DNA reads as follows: TGTGCCAGCAAACAGGGGGCCTATGGCTACACCTTC. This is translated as CASKQGAYGYTF.